This T cell receptor beta chain was sequenced during a study of T-cell reconstitution after alpha-beta-depleted transplantation in children. A few counts support this clonotype. The TCRbeta library incorporated unique molecular identifiers. TCRdb re-derived calls from the PCR reads in MiXCR, one entry per CDR3 protein. The table has some 290,000 distinct CDR3 sequences, 9.9% seen once. CDR3 size: 14 residues. V lost 2 bases to trimming and J lost 5 bases; unmatched junction nucleotides: 6. CDR1 is DFQATT, CDR2 SNEGSKA, per germline (reference sequence). The chain combines TRBV20-1 with TRBJ2-1, with 7 bases matching TRBD2. This sequence originates from a human donor who donated a stem cell graft to a child with SCID. This material consisted of PBMCs from the stem cell graft donor, taken from the stem cell graft. The CDR3 region has the DNA TGCAGTGCTAGACGGGGGGAATGGAACAATGAGCAGTTCTTC. Encoded protein: CSARRGEWNNEQFF.